This T cell receptor beta chain stems from a study of CD8 T cells in ankylosing spondylitis. Study-level findings and limits: Relatively scarce in peripheral blood, disease-linked clones were CD8+. A motif in TCR beta, a set of 8 or 9 highly homologous variants, appeared characteristic of ankylosing spondylitis blood. The clones that were linked to disease were reported to be significantly enriched in matched synovial fluid samples from ankylosing spondylitis patients.

Trimming removed 0 bases from V and 2 bases from J, with 13 bases in between. The CDR3 covers 15 residues. The germline gives CDR1 DFQATT, CDR2 SNEGSKA (reference sequence). On this clonotype itself: Its antigen is as yet unknown.

Quantitative 5'-RACE was performed with molecular barcodes, and it yielded the TCR beta libraries. TCRdb analysed the 5' RACE reads with MiXCR anew, one entry per CDR3 protein. The table has more than 300,000 distinct CDR3 sequences, roughly 10% seen once; the top ten hold more than 7%. The receptor was isolated from a female donor with ankylosing spondylitis or in good health (not recorded which). Sequencing input: blood, either unsorted or a sorted T cell fraction (not recorded which). The chain couples TRBV20-1 to TRBJ1-1, with a tentative D call TRBD1 (6 bases). The CDR3 loop reads CSARDYRGVNTEAFF. Written as DNA, the CDR3 is TGCAGTGCTAGAGATTATAGGGGGGTAAACACTGAAGCTTTCTTT.